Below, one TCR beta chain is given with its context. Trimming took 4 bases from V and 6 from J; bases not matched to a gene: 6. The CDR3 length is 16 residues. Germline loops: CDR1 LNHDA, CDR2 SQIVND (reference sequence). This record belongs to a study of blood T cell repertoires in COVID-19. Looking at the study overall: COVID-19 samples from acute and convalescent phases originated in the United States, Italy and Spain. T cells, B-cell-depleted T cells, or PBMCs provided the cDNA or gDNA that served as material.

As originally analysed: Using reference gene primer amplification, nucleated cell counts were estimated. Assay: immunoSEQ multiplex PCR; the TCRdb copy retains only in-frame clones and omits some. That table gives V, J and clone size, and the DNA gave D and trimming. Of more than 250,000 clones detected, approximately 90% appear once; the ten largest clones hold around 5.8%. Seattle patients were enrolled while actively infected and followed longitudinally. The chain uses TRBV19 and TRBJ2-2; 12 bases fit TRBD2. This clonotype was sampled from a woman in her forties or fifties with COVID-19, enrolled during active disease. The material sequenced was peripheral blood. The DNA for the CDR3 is TGTGCCAGTAGTAAGACTAGCGGGAGATCGGCCGGGGAGCTGTTTTTT. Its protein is CASSKTSGRSAGELFF. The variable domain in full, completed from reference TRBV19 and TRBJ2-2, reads DGGITQSPKYLFRKEGQNVTLSCEQNLNHDAMYWYRQDPGQGLRLIYYSQIVNDFQKGDIAEGYSVSREKKESFPLTVTSAQKNPTAFYLCASSKTSGRSAGELFFGEGSRLTVL.